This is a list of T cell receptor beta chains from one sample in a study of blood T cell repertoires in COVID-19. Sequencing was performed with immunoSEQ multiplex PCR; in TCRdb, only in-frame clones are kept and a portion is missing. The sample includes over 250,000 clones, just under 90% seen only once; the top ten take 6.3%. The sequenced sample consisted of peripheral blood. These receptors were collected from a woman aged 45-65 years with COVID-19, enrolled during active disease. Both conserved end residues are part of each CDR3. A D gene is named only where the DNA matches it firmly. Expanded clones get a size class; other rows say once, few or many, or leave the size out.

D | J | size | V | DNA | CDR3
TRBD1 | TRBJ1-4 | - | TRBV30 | TGTGCCTGGAGTCCGGGACAGGGTGTAGGAAAACTGTTTTTT | CAWSPGQGVGKLFF
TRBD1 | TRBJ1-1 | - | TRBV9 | TGTGCCAGCAGCGCGGACAGGGGTGGGACTGAAGCTTTCTTT | CASSADRGGTEAFF
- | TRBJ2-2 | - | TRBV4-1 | TGCGCCAGCAGCCAAACTATCTCGAACACCGGGGAGCTGTTTTTT | CASSQTISNTGELFF
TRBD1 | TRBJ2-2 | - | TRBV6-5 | TGTGCCAGCAGTTATGGAACAGGGGGTTTGACCGGGGAGCTGTTTTTT | CASSYGTGGLTGELFF
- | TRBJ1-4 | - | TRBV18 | TGTGCCAGCTCGCGGGCATCTAATGAAAAACTGTTTTTT | CASSRASNEKLFF
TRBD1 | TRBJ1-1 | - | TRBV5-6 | TGTGCCAGCAGCTTACTGACAGGGGGGACTACTGAAGCTTTCTTT | CASSLLTGGTTEAFF
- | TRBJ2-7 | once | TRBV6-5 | TGTGCCAGCAGTCCGTCCTACGAGCAGTACTTC | CASSPSYEQYF
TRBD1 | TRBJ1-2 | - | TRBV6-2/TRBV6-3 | TGTGCCAGCAGTTACGGGACAGGGGTCTCCTATGGCTACACCTTC | CASSYGTGVSYGYTF
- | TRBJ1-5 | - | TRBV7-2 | TGTGCCAGCAGCCGCATTGGACGGGACAATAGCAATCAGCCCCAGCATTTT | CASSRIGRDNSNQPQHF
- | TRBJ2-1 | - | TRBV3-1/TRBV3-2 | TGTGCCAGCAGCCAAGATTACGGAGCCAATGAGCAGTTCTTC | CASSQDYGANEQFF
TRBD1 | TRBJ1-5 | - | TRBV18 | TGTGCCAGCTCGCTCAAAGACAGGGGTCAGAGCAATCAGCCCCAGCATTTT | CASSLKDRGQSNQPQHF
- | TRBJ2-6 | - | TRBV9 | TGTGCCAGCAGCCCCCTTGAGGGCCACTCTGGGGCCAACGTCCTGACTTTC | CASSPLEGHSGANVLTF
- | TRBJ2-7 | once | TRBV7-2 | TGTGCCAGCAGCTCTAGGTATGCCTACGAGCAGTACTTC | CASSSRYAYEQYF
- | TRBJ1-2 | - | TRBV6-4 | TGTGCCAGCACCCCGGGAAGTCTTTATGGCTACACCTTC | CASTPGSLYGYTF
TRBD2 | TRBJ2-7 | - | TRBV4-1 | TGCGCCAGCAGCCCGGAGACTAGCGGGAGATACGAGCAGTACTTC | CASSPETSGRYEQYF
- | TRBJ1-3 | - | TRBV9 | TGTGCCAGCAGCGCATCCGGGACTACTGGAAACACCATATATTTT | CASSASGTTGNTIYF
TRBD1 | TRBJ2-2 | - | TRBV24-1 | TGTGCCACCAGTGATTTAGACAGGGCGAACACCGGGGAGCTGTTTTTT | CATSDLDRANTGELFF
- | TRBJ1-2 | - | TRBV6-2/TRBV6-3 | TGTGCCAGCAGTTATGACGACGGGAACTATGGCTACACCTTC | CASSYDDGNYGYTF
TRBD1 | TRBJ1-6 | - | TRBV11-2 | TGTGCCAGCAGCCCAACAGGGGAGGATTCACCCCTCCACTTT | CASSPTGEDSPLHF
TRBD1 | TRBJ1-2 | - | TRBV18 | TGTGCCAGCTCACGGACAGGGGGTGACTATGGCTACACCTTC | CASSRTGGDYGYTF
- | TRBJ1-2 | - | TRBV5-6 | TGTGCCAGCAGCTTGGTGGACATCTACACCTTC | CASSLVDIYTF
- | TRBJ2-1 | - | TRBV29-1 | TGCAGCGTTTGGACAAACGAGTACAATGAGCAGTTCTTC | CSVWTNEYNEQFF
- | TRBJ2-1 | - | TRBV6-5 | TGTGCCAGCACCGACGACAGATACAATGAGCAGTTCTTC | CASTDDRYNEQFF
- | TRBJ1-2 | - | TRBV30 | TGTGCCTGGAGTATCCCCCAAAGGAGGTCTGGCTACACCTTC | CAWSIPQRRSGYTF
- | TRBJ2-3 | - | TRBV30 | TGTGCCTGGAGTGCGGCAGGGCCCACAGATACGCAGTATTTT | CAWSAAGPTDTQYF
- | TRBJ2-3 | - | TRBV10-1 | TGCGCCAGCAGTGATGGGACTAGCACAGATACGCAGTATTTT | CASSDGTSTDTQYF
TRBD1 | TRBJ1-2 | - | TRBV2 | TGTGCCCTTGCCGGGACAGGGTATGGCTACACCTTC | CALAGTGYGYTF
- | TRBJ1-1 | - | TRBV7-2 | TGTGCCAGCAGCTCCCCCCTGGCAGGCCTGAACACTGAAGCTTTCTTT | CASSSPLAGLNTEAFF
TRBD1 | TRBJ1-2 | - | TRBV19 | TGTGCCAGTAGTATGGCCCTTCGACAGGGTATCTATGGCTACACCTTC | CASSMALRQGIYGYTF
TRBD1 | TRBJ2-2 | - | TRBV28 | TGTGCCAGCACCGATGGGACAGTCACCGGGGAGCTGTTTTTT | CASTDGTVTGELFF
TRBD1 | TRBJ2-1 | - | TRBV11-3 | TGTGCCAGCAGCGCCGGGACAGGGAAGGATAGTGAGCAGTTCTTC | CASSAGTGKDSEQFF
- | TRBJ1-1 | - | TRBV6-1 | TGTGCCAGCAGTGAAAATTTGCCGTCCGCGGGATGGGGCACTGAAGCTTTCTTT | CASSENLPSAGWGTEAFF
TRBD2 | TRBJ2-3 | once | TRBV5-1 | TGCGCCAGCAGCACTAGAACTCCTACTAGCGGGAGATTAAATACGCAGTATTTT | CASSTRTPTSGRLNTQYF
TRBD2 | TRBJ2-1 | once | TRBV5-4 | TGTGCCAGCAGCTTTGGTAGCGGGAGGGCCTACAATGAGCAGTTCTTC | CASSFGSGRAYNEQFF
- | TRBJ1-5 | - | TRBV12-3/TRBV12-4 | TGTGCCAGCAGCCAAAGCAATCAGCCCCAGCATTTT | CASSQSNQPQHF
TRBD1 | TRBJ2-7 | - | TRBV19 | TGTGCCAGTAGAGGGACCGGGACAGGGTCCTACGAGCAGTACTTC | CASRGTGTGSYEQYF
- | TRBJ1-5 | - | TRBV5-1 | TGCGCCAGCCCTGGGGCGGACCCAAGTCAGCCCCAGCATTTT | CASPGADPSQPQHF
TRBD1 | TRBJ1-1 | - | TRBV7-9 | TGTGCCAGCAGCTTACAGGGGGTCGGCACTGAAGCTTTCTTT | CASSLQGVGTEAFF
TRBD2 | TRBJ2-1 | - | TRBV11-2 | TGTGCCAGCAGCTCTATAGGGACTAGTAATAATGAGCAGTTCTTC | CASSSIGTSNNEQFF
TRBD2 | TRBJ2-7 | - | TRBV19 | TGTGCCAGTAGTATAGGGACTAGCGGGACCTACGAGCAGTACTTC | CASSIGTSGTYEQYF
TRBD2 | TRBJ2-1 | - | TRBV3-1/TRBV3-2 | TGTGCCAGCAGCCAAATAGCGGTGACTAGCGGATACAATGAGCAGTTCTTC | CASSQIAVTSGYNEQFF
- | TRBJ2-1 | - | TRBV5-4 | TGTGCCAGCAGCCCGCAGGGGCTTAGAGAGGGCAATGAGCAGTTCTTC | CASSPQGLREGNEQFF
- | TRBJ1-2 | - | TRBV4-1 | TGCGCCAGCAGCCGACTACGGTGGGAACTGGACTATGGCTACACCTTC | CASSRLRWELDYGYTF
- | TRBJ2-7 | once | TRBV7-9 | TGTGCCAGCTCCCGCGTCTTGGGGGCTCACTACGAGCAGTACTTC | CASSRVLGAHYEQYF
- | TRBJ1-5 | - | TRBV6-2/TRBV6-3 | TGTGCCAGCAGTTATACGGGGATTCAGCCCCAGCATTTT | CASSYTGIQPQHF
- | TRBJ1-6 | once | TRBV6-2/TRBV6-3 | TGTGCCAGCGGCCTTCTGGGCTCACCCCTCCACTTT | CASGLLGSPLHF
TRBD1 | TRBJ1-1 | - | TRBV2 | TGTGCCAGCAGAGGACAGGGTACGACTGAAGCTTTCTTT | CASRGQGTTEAFF
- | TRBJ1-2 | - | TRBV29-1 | TGCAGCGTTGAAGTGGGCCTAAGTAGTTTCGGCTATGGCTACACCTTC | CSVEVGLSSFGYGYTF
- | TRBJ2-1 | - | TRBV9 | TGTGCCAGCAGCGTAGAAAATGACGGGAGAGGGCAGTTCTTC | CASSVENDGRGQFF
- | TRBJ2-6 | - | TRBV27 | TGTGCCAGCACCTCCATGAGCTCTGGGGCCAACGTCCTGACTTTC | CASTSMSSGANVLTF
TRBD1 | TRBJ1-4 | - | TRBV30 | TGTGCCTGGTCAACAGGGGGAACTAATGAAAAACTGTTTTTT | CAWSTGGTNEKLFF
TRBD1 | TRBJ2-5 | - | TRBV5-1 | TGCGCCAGCAGCTTGTCGACAGGGGAAGAGACCCAGTACTTC | CASSLSTGEETQYF